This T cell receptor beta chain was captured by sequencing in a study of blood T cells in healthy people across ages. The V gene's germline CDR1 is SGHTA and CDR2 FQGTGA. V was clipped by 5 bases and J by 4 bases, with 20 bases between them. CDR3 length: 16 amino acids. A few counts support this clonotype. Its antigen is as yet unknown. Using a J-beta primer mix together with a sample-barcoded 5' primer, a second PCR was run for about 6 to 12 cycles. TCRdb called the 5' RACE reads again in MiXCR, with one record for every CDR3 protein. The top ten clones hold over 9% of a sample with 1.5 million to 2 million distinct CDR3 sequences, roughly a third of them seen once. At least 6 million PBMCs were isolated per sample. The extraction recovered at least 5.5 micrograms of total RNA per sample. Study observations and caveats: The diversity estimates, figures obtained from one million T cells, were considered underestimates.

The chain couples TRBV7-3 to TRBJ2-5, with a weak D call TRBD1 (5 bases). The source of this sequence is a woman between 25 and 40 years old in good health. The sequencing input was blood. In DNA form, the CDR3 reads TGTGCCAGCAGCCCAAATGGGGCAGGTTTCGGAGAGACCCAGTACTTC. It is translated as CASSPNGAGFGETQYF.